The T cell receptor beta chain under discussion was sequenced for a study of regulatory T cells in long-lasting Graves disease. Study-wide findings and caveats: Persistent-disease Graves' patients showed less TCR diversity than new cases.

As to this clonotype: What it recognizes is unknown.

V lost 4 bases to trimming and J lost 1 base; unmatched junction nucleotides: 5. The CDR3 is made up of 15 amino acids. Germline CDR1 SNHLY, CDR2 FYNNEI. Researchers made TCR beta libraries by using iRepertoire HTBI primers and running Arm-PCR on CDR3 regions. One entry per CDR3 protein results from TCRdb running MiXCR on the multiplex PCR reads. There are approximately 540,000 distinct CDR3 sequences in the sample; about 12% occur only once, and almost 9% lies in the top ten. Time point meaning: newly diagnosed GD, antithyroid drugs for less than 3 months. From PBMCs, RNA was extracted and then used to make the TCR library. These data are also associated with another study on T cells in Graves' hyperthyroidism and ophthalmopathy. This second study says: Patients aged 18 to 65 had newly diagnosed hyperthyroidism of under 2 months' duration.

The gene calls are TRBV2 and TRBJ1-1; 8 bases line up with TRBD1. The sample consisted of peripheral blood mononuclear cells (PBMCs), taken at new diagnosis, from a patient treated with antithyroid drugs. This TCR was recovered from a woman aged 25 to 39 with Graves disease. CDR3 sequence: CASSVGQGGNTEAFF. The CDR3 nucleotides read TGTGCCAGCAGTGTTGGACAGGGAGGGAACACTGAAGCTTTCTTT.